Listed below are T cell receptor beta chains from one sample, sequenced in a study of regulatory T cells in long-lasting Graves disease. TCRdb re-called the multiplex PCR reads with MiXCR, one entry per CDR3 protein. This sample has 550,000 to 600,000 distinct CDR3 sequences, with 15% to 20% found just once. These data are also associated with another study on T cells in Graves' hyperthyroidism and ophthalmopathy.

The sequenced sample was peripheral blood mononuclear cells (PBMCs), obtained at new diagnosis, from a patient treated with antithyroid drugs. The receptors originated from a man aged 18 to 35 with Graves disease. CDR3s include the opening cysteine and the closing phenylalanine or tryptophan. A D gene is named only where the DNA matches it firmly. Part of the rows lack a size; the others show once, few, many or a class for expanded clones.

D	V	J	size	CDR3	DNA
-	TRBV29-1	TRBJ1-1	many	CSARTDPHTEAFF	TGCAGCGCCAGGACAGACCCACACACTGAAGCTTTCTTT
-	TRBV15	TRBJ2-2	-	CATSRDGIGELFF	TGTGCCACCAGCAGAGACGGGATAGGGGAGCTGTTTTTT
TRBD2	TRBV6-2/TRBV6-3	TRBJ2-7	-	CASSYRGLAGVYEQYF	TGTGCCAGCAGTTACCGAGGACTAGCGGGAGTTTACGAGCAGTACTTC
TRBD2	TRBV5-1	TRBJ2-1	few	CASSNIAGVGEQFF	TGCGCCAGCAGCAACATAGCGGGAGTAGGTGAGCAGTTCTTC
-	TRBV7-3	TRBJ2-2	few	CASSTQGTGELFF	TGTGCCAGCAGCACACAGGGAACCGGGGAGCTGTTTTTT
-	TRBV2	TRBJ2-7	-	CASSQDQPYDQYF	TGTGCCAGCAGCCAAGATCAACCCTACGATCAGTACTTC
-	TRBV7-8	TRBJ1-1	few	CASSLGGEMYTEAFF	TGTGCCAGCAGCTTAGGTGGGGAAATGTACACTGAAGCTTTCTTT
-	TRBV7-2	TRBJ1-6	-	CASSSLSRDIRTSPLHF	TGTGCCAGCAGCTCGCTCAGCCGGGACATACGCACTTCACCCCTCCACTTT
TRBD1	TRBV12-3/TRBV12-4	TRBJ2-2	many	CASSFSSGRGLIGELFF	TGTGCCAGCAGTTTTTCTTCGGGCAGGGGGCTCATCGGGGAGCTGTTTTTT
-	TRBV20-1	TRBJ2-7	many	CSARDPREVSDEQYF	TGCAGTGCTAGAGATCCGCGGGAAGTTAGCGACGAGCAGTACTTC
TRBD2	TRBV3-1	TRBJ2-7	many	CASSLAGPYEQYF	TGTGCCAGCAGCTTAGCGGGACCCTACGAGCAGTACTTC
TRBD1	TRBV3-1	TRBJ1-3	many	CASSQGQGRNTIYF	TGTGCCAGCAGCCAAGGACAGGGGAGAAACACCATATATTTT
-	TRBV7-2	TRBJ2-2	-	CASSLGLYTGELFF	TGTGCCAGCAGCTTAGGCCTCTACACCGGGGAGCTGTTTTTT
-	TRBV6-1	TRBJ2-7	few	CASSETGIITYEQYF	TGTGCCAGCAGTGAAACCGGCATCATCACCTACGAGCAGTACTTC
-	TRBV4-1	TRBJ1-5	few	CASSQEVSAAQPQHF	TGCGCCAGCAGCCAAGAAGTCAGTGCCGCTCAGCCCCAGCATTTT
TRBD2	TRBV7-9	TRBJ2-5	few	CASSRLAGEGETQYF	TGTGCCAGCAGCCGACTAGCGGGTGAAGGGGAGACCCAGTACTTC
-	TRBV6-5	TRBJ2-7	many	CASSSVGADEQYF	TGTGCCAGCAGTTCAGTTGGGGCAGACGAGCAGTACTTC
TRBD1	TRBV28	TRBJ2-4	-	CASSRTGSVENIQYF	TGTGCCAGCAGTCGGACAGGGTCGGTCGAAAACATTCAGTACTTC
-	TRBV28	TRBJ1-1	many	CASRAQGHDGEAFF	TGTGCCAGCAGAGCGCAGGGGCACGATGGTGAAGCTTTCTTT
-	TRBV7-2	TRBJ1-5	many	CASSLGWVSNQPQHF	TGTGCCAGCAGCTTAGGGTGGGTGAGCAATCAGCCCCAGCATTTT
-	TRBV7-9	TRBJ2-3	many	CASSSPGHIDTQYF	TGTGCCAGCAGCTCCCCGGGACATATAGATACGCAGTATTTT
TRBD2	TRBV7-9	TRBJ2-2	-	CASTLGLAGDFTGELFF	TGTGCCAGCACCCTCGGACTAGCGGGAGATTTCACCGGGGAGCTGTTTTTT
TRBD1	TRBV7-9	TRBJ2-1	many	CASSLVGQGLLNEQFF	TGTGCCAGCAGCTTAGTCGGACAGGGTTTATTGAATGAGCAGTTCTTC
-	TRBV12-3/TRBV12-4	TRBJ2-1	many	CASSLPSGDEQFF	TGTGCCAGCAGCCTACCTTCGGGCGATGAGCAGTTCTTC
-	TRBV29-1	TRBJ1-1	-	CSVSPGNTEAFF	TGCAGCGTTTCTCCAGGGAACACTGAAGCTTTCTTT
-	TRBV29-1	TRBJ1-2	many	CSVEEEINYGYTF	TGCAGCGTTGAAGAAGAGATAAACTATGGCTACACCTTC
-	TRBV27	TRBJ2-1	many	CASRGSGSYNEQFF	TGTGCCAGCCGGGGCTCCGGCTCCTACAATGAGCAGTTCTTC
-	TRBV20-1	TRBJ2-3	-	CSASEGSRTDTQYF	TGCAGTGCTAGTGAAGGGAGCCGCACAGATACGCAGTATTTT
-	TRBV5-1	TRBJ2-1	few	CASSLDPGEYNEQFF	TGCGCCAGCAGCTTAGACCCGGGAGAGTACAATGAGCAGTTCTTC
TRBD2	TRBV20-1	TRBJ2-1	few	CSARDLGLAGVGTTFEQFF	TGCAGTGCTAGAGATCTTGGGCTAGCGGGAGTCGGTACAACCTTTGAGCAGTTCTTC
-	TRBV28	TRBJ1-1	many	CASTSSGAANTEAFF	TGTGCCAGCACCTCCTCTGGGGCAGCGAACACTGAAGCTTTCTTT
TRBD1	TRBV12-3/TRBV12-4	TRBJ2-3	many	CASRSRDREGTQYF	TGTGCCAGCAGGAGTCGGGACAGGGAAGGTACGCAGTATTTT
-	TRBV27	TRBJ1-1	few	CASSLDWDTEAFF	TGTGCCAGCAGTTTAGATTGGGACACTGAAGCTTTCTTT
TRBD2	TRBV28	TRBJ2-7	many	CASSFRGVRAYEQYF	TGTGCCAGCAGTTTTCGGGGGGTCAGGGCCTACGAGCAGTACTTC
-	TRBV27	TRBJ1-6	few	CASSPHRDSPLHF	TGTGCCAGCAGCCCACACAGGGATTCACCCCTCCACTTT
-	TRBV10-1	TRBJ1-1	-	CASSKGPGPGVFTEAFF	TGCGCCAGCAGTAAAGGACCGGGACCGGGAGTATTTACTGAAGCTTTCTTT
-	TRBV30	TRBJ1-5	few	CAWSATRDQPQHF	TGTGCCTGGAGTGCCACTAGGGATCAGCCCCAGCATTTT
-	TRBV5-1	TRBJ2-5	few	CASSLASHGETQYF	TGCGCCAGCAGCTTAGCATCCCACGGAGAGACCCAGTACTTC
-	TRBV13	TRBJ2-1	few	CASSPGGGLNEQFF	TGTGCCAGCAGCCCAGGGGGGGGCCTCAATGAGCAGTTCTTC
-	TRBV7-3	TRBJ2-7	-	CASSFSAGEQYF	TGTGCCAGCAGCTTCTCAGCGGGCGAGCAGTACTTC
-	TRBV30	TRBJ1-5	many	CAWNRPGMPQHF	TGTGCCTGGAACCGCCCAGGGATGCCCCAGCATTTT
-	TRBV27	TRBJ1-5	few	CASRPSGGNQPQHF	TGTGCCAGCAGACCATCTGGTGGCAATCAGCCCCAGCATTTT
-	TRBV2	TRBJ2-3	many	CASLRDRSTDTQYF	TGTGCCAGCTTGCGAGACCGGAGCACAGATACGCAGTATTTT
-	TRBV20-1	TRBJ1-1	many	CSARDLRNTEAFF	TGCAGTGCTAGAGATCTCCGGAACACTGAAGCTTTCTTT
-	TRBV9	TRBJ1-2	-	CASSVDPENYGYTF	TGTGCCAGCAGCGTAGATCCGGAAAACTATGGCTACACCTTC
TRBD1	TRBV18	TRBJ2-7	-	CASSPFRTGRSSHEQYF	TGTGCCAGCTCACCCTTCAGGACAGGGCGGTCGTCTCACGAGCAGTACTTC